The T cell receptor beta chain described here comes from a study of multiple sclerosis patients with progressive multifocal leukoencephalopathy. Findings and limits, study-wide: PML-onset expanded TRB clones were detectable before and during natalizumab therapy.

Germline values: CDR1 SEHNR, CDR2 FQNEAQ (reference sequence). This CDR3 has 15 residues. Trimming shortened V by 1 base and J by 7 bases, and 14 bases separated the two germline ends. Using immunoSEQ multiplex PCR, the repertoire was profiled, and TCRdb retains in-frame clones only, with some absent. The sample consists of roughly 34,000 clones, around nine tenths of them appearing once. The sample's time point: before natalizumab initiation. This clone was found a few times. The target antigen is unknown. The rearrangement uses TRBV7-9 and TRBJ1-5; the D gene is possibly TRBD1 (5 bases). The sample comprised PBMCs. The receptor was isolated from a human donor with multiple sclerosis. This CDR3 reads CASSLGTGVGQPQHF. DNA for the CDR3: TGTGCCAGCAGCTTAGGTACGGGGGTGGGGCAGCCCCAGCATTTT. Based on the CDR3 plus reference TRBV7-9 and TRBJ1-5, the full variable domain is DTGVSQNPRHKITKRGQNVTFRCDPISEHNRLYWYRQTLGQGPEFLTYFQNEAQLEKSRLLSDRFSAERPKGSFSTLEIQRTEQGDSAMYLCASSLGTGVGQPQHFGDGTRLSIL.